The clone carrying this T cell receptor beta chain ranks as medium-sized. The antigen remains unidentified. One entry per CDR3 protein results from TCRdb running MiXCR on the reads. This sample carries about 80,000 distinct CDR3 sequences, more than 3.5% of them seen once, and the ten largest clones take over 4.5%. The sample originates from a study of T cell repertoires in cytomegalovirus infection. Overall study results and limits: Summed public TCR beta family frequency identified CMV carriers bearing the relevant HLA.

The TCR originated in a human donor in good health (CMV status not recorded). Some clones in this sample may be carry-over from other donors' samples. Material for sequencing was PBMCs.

The CDR3 region is CASSLSLSSTQYEQYF. CDR3 in DNA: TGTGCCAGCAGTTTATCGTTGTCCAGTACCCAATACGAGCAGTACTTC. V usage is TRBV27 and J usage is TRBJ2-7; the D is unclear. The CDR3 is 16 residues long. Trimming pared 0 bases from V and 4 bases from J, leaving 16 bases between. Germline V gives CDR1 MNHEY, CDR2 SMNVEV (reference sequence).